The source of this T cell receptor beta chain is a study of blood T cell repertoires in COVID-19. Background on the study: Material from acute and convalescent COVID-19 was sourced from the United States, Italy and Spain. PBMCs, B-cell-depleted T cells, or T cells provided the cDNA or gDNA that made up the material.

Authors' processing steps: Quantification of nucleated cells was approximated via reference gene primer amplification. TCRdb's copy holds only in-frame clones and misses some; the assay was immunoSEQ multiplex PCR. V and J calls and clone size are as listed in that table; D and trimming were resolved from the DNA. The profile shows tens of thousands of clones, around 90% of them singletons. CDR3 size: 16 residues. Germline trimming cut 0 bases from V and 6 bases from J; bases unmatched to any gene: 12. Germline-derived CDR1 and CDR2 are SQVTM and ANQGSEA. The V call is TRBV29-1, the J call TRBJ2-7; 9 nucleotides agree with TRBD2. The TCR originated in a woman between 45 and 65 years old with acute or convalescent COVID-19. Sequenced: peripheral blood. In DNA form, the CDR3 reads TGCAGCGTTGAAGATGGGGTGGTAGCGGGGGCGACCGAGCAGTACTTC. It translates to CSVEDGVVAGATEQYF.